The 32 T cell receptor beta chains given below trace back to one sample, sequenced in a study of immune heterogeneity within non-small cell lung tumors. Amplifying TCR beta CDR3 involved multiplex PCR carried out with 32 V and 13 J primers. TCRdb ran MiXCR on the multiplex PCR reads and lists one entry per CDR3 protein. The sample shows 7,000 to 9,000 distinct CDR3 sequences, under 25% of them seen only once. Template was bulk tumor genomic DNA, around 600 ng per sample. While surgery was under way, several biopsies spaced far apart were taken per primary tumor. Curative surgical treatment was performed in patients who had newly diagnosed, untreated non-small cell lung cancer. The sample comprised lung tumor tissue. These TCRs come from a man aged 55-75 years with non-small cell lung cancer.

This clonotype ranks as medium-sized. The gene calls are TRBV3-1 and TRBJ2-7; weak D call: TRBD1 (6 bases). Germline V lookup: CDR1 LGHDT, CDR2 YNNKEL (reference sequence). The ends were cut back, 4 bases at V and 5 bases at J, with 9 bases in the middle. This CDR3 has 12 residues. The CDR3 coding sequence is TGTGCCAGCAGCCCCCACAGGGACGAGCAGTACTTC. Residues: CASSPHRDEQYF.

As for this clonotype: One junction end disagrees with the germline gene, perhaps due to a read error. V is TRBV18 and J is TRBJ2-5, with D unclear. Germline V gene lookup returns CDR1 KGHSH and CDR2 LQKENI. The CDR3 is made up of 14 amino acids. Here the CDR3 reads CASSTLHGQETQYF. The CDR3 coding sequence is TGTGCTAGCTCCACCTTACACGGTCAAGAGACCCAGTACTTC.

This clonotype was found a few times. The chain links TRBV19 to TRBJ1-5, with a weak D call TRBD1 (6 bases). Germline V gives CDR1 LNHDA, CDR2 SQIVND (reference sequence). The CDR3 spans 19 residues. Trimming pared 0 bases from V and 4 bases from J, leaving 22 bases between. The CDR3 reads CASSIDLGTRGNRNQPQHF. In nucleotides, the CDR3 is TGTGCCAGTAGTATAGATCTCGGGACACGAGGAAATAGAAATCAGCCCCAGCATTTT.

This clonotype was seen many times. The chain carries TRBV10-3 and TRBJ2-1; D remains ambiguous. Germline loops: CDR1 ENHRY, CDR2 SYGVKD. Trimming took 3 bases from V and 4 from J, leaving 10 bases between them. The CDR3 contains 14 residues. The CDR3 loop reads CAISDWADYNEQFF. The CDR3 DNA sequence: TGTGCCATCAGTGATTGGGCGGATTACAATGAGCAGTTCTTC.

This clonotype is labeled medium-sized. The chain combines TRBV6-1 with TRBJ1-3, with 7 bases identical to TRBD1. The CDR3 is made up of 15 amino acids. Germline V CDR1 and CDR2: MNHNS, SASEGT. V lost 5 bases and J lost 4; bases outside the gene matches: 8. The CDR3 sequence is CASSRTGTDGNTIYF. CDR3 DNA sequence: TGTGCCAGCAGTAGAACCGGGACAGACGGAAACACCATATATTTT.

This clonotype rates as medium-sized. The V call is TRBV7-9, the J call TRBJ1-2; no reliable D call. Germline CDR1 reads SEHNR; CDR2 reads FQNEAQ (reference sequence). The ends were cut back, 1 base at V and 0 bases at J, with 15 bases in the middle. The CDR3 runs 17 residues. CDR3 DNA sequence: TGTGCCAGCAGCTTAGGCCCCTGGACGGATTCTAACTATGGCTACACCTTC. This translates into CASSLGPWTDSNYGYTF.

J is TRBJ1-6 and V is TRBV30; D is possibly TRBD1 (5 bases). V shed 4 bases and J shed 6 bases, with 19 bases lying between them. Germline-derived CDR1 and CDR2 are GTSNPN and SVGIG (reference sequence). The CDR3 has 16 residues. CDR3 in DNA: TGTGCCTGGACTTTCGAACATGGGGCACCTAATTCACCCCTCCACTTT. It specifies CAWTFEHGAPNSPLHF.

This chain uses TRBV5-1 with TRBJ1-1, with 8 nucleotides matching TRBD1. V trimming: 4 bases; J trimming: 3 bases; junction bases outside the gene matches: 11. The V gene's germline CDR1 is SGHRS and CDR2 YFSETQ. CDR3 length: 16 residues. CDR3 residues: CASSLGGSTGDTEAFF. DNA for the CDR3: TGCGCCAGCAGCCTTGGGGGGTCGACAGGGGACACTGAAGCTTTCTTT.

This clonotype is classed as medium-sized (0.01 to 0.1%). This chain links TRBV27 with TRBJ2-1; tentative D call: TRBD2 (5 bases). From germline, CDR1 is MNHEY and CDR2 SMNVEV (reference sequence). V lost 3 bases to trimming and J lost 8 bases, with 14 bases between them. This CDR3 spans 14 amino acids. The chain's CDR3 is CASSLQLAGDEQFF. As DNA, the CDR3 is TGTGCCAGCAGTTTGCAGCTAGCAGGCGATGAGCAGTTCTTC.

The chain combines TRBV5-4 with TRBJ2-7; D possibly corresponds to TRBD2 (5 bases). The CDR3 loop spans 15 amino acids. Germline V gives CDR1 SGHNT, CDR2 YYREEE (reference sequence). V lost 1 base, J lost 7 bases, and 18 bases lay in between. The CDR3: CASSLLGGTGREQYF. The DNA of the CDR3 is TGTGCCAGCAGCTTGCTCGGCGGAACTGGGAGAGAGCAGTACTTC.

This clonotype occurred once. A read error is possible here, since a much larger clone lies one base away. This chain links TRBV11-1 with TRBJ2-6; 9 nucleotides line up with TRBD1. From germline, CDR1 is SGHAT and CDR2 FQDESV (reference sequence). The CDR3 runs to 18 residues. CDR3: CASSFTGQGWFGAKVLTF. The CDR3 region has the DNA TGTGCCAGCAGCTTCACGGGACAGGGATGGTTCGGGGCCAAAGTCCTGACTTTC.

About this clonotype: A much more abundant neighbour one base away suggests this may be a read error. The V gene is TRBV5-8, the J gene TRBJ1-5; D call uncertain. The germline CDR1 and CDR2 sequences are SGHTS and YDEGEE. The CDR3 is made up of 11 amino acids. The CDR3 DNA reads as TGTGCCTCAAACATAAATCAGTCCCAGCATTTT. Amino acids: CASNINQSQHF.

By proportion, this clonotype is medium-sized (0.01 to 0.1%). DNA for the CDR3: TGTGCCAGCAGTTCCTGGACAGGGGGCTACAATCAGCCCCAGCATTTT. It specifies CASSSWTGGYNQPQHF. The genes are TRBV6-1 and TRBJ1-5, with TRBD1 matching 11 bases. After removal of 5 bases from V and 3 bases from J, the junction contained 6 bases not matched to a gene. There are 16 residues in the CDR3. From germline, CDR1 is MNHNS and CDR2 SASEGT.

This clonotype is deemed medium-sized (0.01 to 0.1%). The gene calls are TRBV20-1 and TRBJ1-2, with D perhaps TRBD1 (5 bases). CDR3 size: 14 residues. CDR1 is DFQATT, CDR2 SNEGSKA, per germline (reference sequence). V dropped 0 bases and J dropped 7 bases, with 15 bases sitting between them. CDR3: CSARDPGTSFGYTF. The CDR3 region has the DNA TGCAGTGCTAGAGACCCCGGGACCTCCTTTGGCTACACCTTC.

Worth noting for this clonotype: Germline is not matched at one junction end, which may reflect a read error. The chain has TRBV6-1 and TRBJ1-1; 7 positions match TRBD1. The CDR3 is made up of 15 amino acids. Germline V CDR1 and CDR2: MNHNS, SASEGT. For the CDR3, the DNA is TGTGCCAGCGCCCCCAATCCGGTACAGGGGTTGCATGCTCTCTTT. It is translated as CASAPNPVQGLHALF.

Judged by abundance, this clonotype is medium-sized. The chain couples TRBV29-1 to TRBJ2-7; 8 nucleotides line up with TRBD1. The CDR3 spans 12 residues. Trimming took 7 bases from V and 1 from J; bases not matched to a gene: 3. Germline assignment: CDR1 SQVTM and CDR2 ANQGSEA. The CDR3 coding sequence is TGCAGCGGCCGACAGGGGTCCTACGAGCAGTACTTC. Encoded protein: CSGRQGSYEQYF.

This clonotype ranks as medium-sized. This chain connects TRBV7-9 to TRBJ2-7; possibly TRBD2 for D (5 bases). In germline, CDR1 is SEHNR, CDR2 FQNEAQ (reference sequence). Trimming left V 3 bases short and J 4 bases short, with 19 bases between. This CDR3 spans 16 amino acids. CDR3 coding DNA: TGTGCCAGCAGCTTCGAGGGCGGGTCCGCAATGTACGAGCAGTACTTC. This codes for CASSFEGGSAMYEQYF. Complete variable domain (other parts from reference TRBV7-9 and TRBJ2-7): DTGVSQNPRHKITKRGQNVTFRCDPISEHNRLYWYRQTLGQGPEFLTYFQNEAQLEKSRLLSDRFSAERPKGSFSTLEIQRTEQGDSAMYLCASSFEGGSAMYEQYFGPGTRLTVT.

This clonotype came up a few times. The V and J genes are TRBV7-9 and TRBJ2-1; 10 bases agree with TRBD2. This CDR3 has 16 residues. V gave up 5 bases and J gave up 4 bases; unmatched junction bases: 8. Germline V gives CDR1 SEHNR, CDR2 FQNEAQ (reference sequence). This chain's CDR3 is CASSPGTSERYNEQFF. CDR3 in DNA: TGTGCCAGCAGCCCTGGGACTAGCGAGAGGTACAATGAGCAGTTCTTC. Combining the CDR3 with reference TRBV7-9 and TRBJ2-1 gives the whole variable domain DTGVSQNPRHKITKRGQNVTFRCDPISEHNRLYWYRQTLGQGPEFLTYFQNEAQLEKSRLLSDRFSAERPKGSFSTLEIQRTEQGDSAMYLCASSPGTSERYNEQFFGPGTRLTVL.

Note on this clonotype: This may come from a read error, since a much larger clone is one base off. V gene TRBV9 combines with J gene TRBJ2-3, with TRBD2 matching over 7 bases. J lost 2 bases, V lost 0 bases, and 3 bases had no gene match. The CDR3 consists of 15 residues. Per the germline V gene, CDR1 is SGDLS and CDR2 is YYNGEE. CDR3 DNA: TGTGCCAGCAGCGTAGTGCGGGGGACCACAGATACGCAGTATTTT. Its protein is CASSVVRGTTDTQYF. Full variable domain (rest looked up from reference TRBV9 and TRBJ2-3): DSGVTQTPKHLITATGQRVTLRCSPRSGDLSVYWYQQSLDQGLQFLIQYYNGEERAKGNILERFSAQQFPDLHSELNLSSLELGDSALYFCASSVVRGTTDTQYFGPGTRLTVL.

This clonotype was picked up a small number of times. This may stem from a read error, because a much larger clone lies one nucleotide away. The rearrangement uses TRBV20-1 and TRBJ2-7, with 9 bases aligning to TRBD2. The CDR3 has 16 residues. With V trimmed by 8 bases and J by 3 bases, 17 bases remained unmatched. Germline V gives CDR1 DFQATT, CDR2 SNEGSKA (reference sequence). The CDR3 is CSSGKLTSGYSYEQYF. Here the CDR3 DNA reads TGCAGTTCGGGCAAATTGACTAGCGGATATAGCTACGAGCAGTACTTC.

V usage is TRBV9 and J usage is TRBJ1-2; 10 bases match TRBD1. The germline gives CDR1 SGDLS, CDR2 YYNGEE. The CDR3 spans 14 residues. V gave up 3 bases and J gave up 9 bases; unmatched junction bases: 8. The CDR3 loop is CASSAWTGGFCYTF. As DNA, the CDR3 is TGTGCCAGCAGCGCCTGGACAGGGGGTTTTTGCTACACCTTC. Based on the CDR3 plus reference TRBV9 and TRBJ1-2, the full variable domain is DSGVTQTPKHLITATGQRVTLRCSPRSGDLSVYWYQQSLDQGLQFLIQYYNGEERAKGNILERFSAQQFPDLHSELNLSSLELGDSALYFCASSAWTGGFCYTFGSGTRLTVV.

This clonotype was picked up many times. This chain links TRBV19 with TRBJ1-1; possible D gene TRBD1, 6 bases. The length of the CDR3 is 17 residues. V was clipped by 4 bases and J by 5 bases, with 23 bases between them. Germline CDR1 and CDR2: LNHDA and SQIVND (reference sequence). The CDR3 loop reads CASSTLQGGGSNTEAFF. In DNA form, the CDR3 reads TGTGCCAGTAGTACCCTACAGGGAGGTGGTAGTAATACTGAAGCTTTCTTT.

This clonotype was found many times. The chain couples TRBV3-1 to TRBJ2-1; 11 bases fit TRBD2. The CDR3 has 15 amino acids. Germline CDR1 reads LGHDT; CDR2 reads YNNKEL (reference sequence). Losses at the gene ends were 4 bases for V and 5 bases for J; bases not matched to a gene: 4. The CDR3 spells CASSPELAGDNEQFF. The CDR3 DNA reads TGTGCCAGCAGCCCAGAACTAGCGGGGGACAATGAGCAGTTCTTC.

This clonotype has more than one count but fewer than ten. A read error is possible here, since a much larger clone lies one base away. V is TRBV5-6 and J is TRBJ2-3; TRBD1 matches 7 bases. The CDR3 has 13 amino acids. Germline V lookup: CDR1 SGHDT, CDR2 YYEEEE. Written as DNA, the CDR3 is TGTGCCAGCAGCTTTTTGGGGACAGATACGCGGTATTTT. As protein: CASSFLGTDTRYF. Variable domain in full (rest from reference TRBV5-6 and TRBJ2-3): DAGVTQSPTHLIKTRGQQVTLRCSPKSGHDTVSWYQQALGQGPQFIFQYYEEEERQRGNFPDRFSGHQFPNYSSELNVNALLLGDSALYLCASSFLGTDTRYFGPGTRLTVL.

This clonotype was seen ten or more times. V is TRBV30 and J is TRBJ1-1; tentative D call: TRBD1 (5 bases). Per germline, CDR1 GTSNPN and CDR2 SVGIG (reference sequence). The V gene lost 5 bases and the J gene lost 4 bases, with 17 bases spanning the gap. CDR3 length: 14 amino acids. CDR3 nucleotides: TGTGCCTGGGTCCGGGACGCGGGGCCCACTGAAGCTTTCTTT. Its protein is CAWVRDAGPTEAFF.

Worth noting for this clonotype: Since a much larger clone is just one base distant, this may be a read error. The chain links TRBV7-7 to TRBJ2-3; D is undetermined. Germline CDR1 and CDR2: SSHAT and FNYEAQ (reference sequence). The length of the CDR3 is 13 residues. CDR3 protein: CASSFGNTDTQYF. The CDR3 bases are TGTGCTAGCAGCTTTGGGAACACAGATACGCAGTATTTT.

By share, this clonotype ranks as medium-sized. The chain is built from TRBV12-3 or TRBV12-4 and TRBJ1-6, with a possible D match to TRBD1 (5 bases). The CDR3 loop spans 14 amino acids. The V and J ends lost 3 bases and 5 bases respectively, with 8 bases between them. The CDR3 region is CASSLTRDNSPLHF. CDR3 nucleotide sequence: TGTGCCAGCAGTTTGACCAGGGATAATTCACCCCTCCACTTT.

As for this clonotype: It may be a read error: a sequence one base away is much more abundant. This chain joins TRBV10-2 and TRBJ1-5; possible D gene TRBD1, 5 bases. The CDR3 runs to 13 residues. Germline V CDR1 and CDR2: WSHSY, SAAADI. Trimming pared 9 bases from V and 3 bases from J, leaving 12 bases between. In DNA form, the CDR3 reads TGCGCCAGAACGGGACGGCTCAATCAGCCCCAGCATTTT. Its translation: CARTGRLNQPQHF.

This clonotype was detected a few times. This may arise from a read error, as a much more abundant clone is one base away. The chain joins TRBV19 to TRBJ2-2; 7 bases align to TRBD2. Germline values: CDR1 LNHDA, CDR2 SQIVND (reference sequence). CDR3 length: 14 residues. For the CDR3, the DNA is TGTGCCAATAGTATTGGGGGGAGGGCCGGGGAGCTGTTTTTT. It is translated as CANSIGGRAGELFF. Full variable domain (rest looked up from reference TRBV19 and TRBJ2-2): DGGITQSPKYLFRKEGQNVTLSCEQNLNHDAMYWYRQDPGQGLRLIYYSQIVNDFQKGDIAEGYSVSREKKESFPLTVTSAQKNPTAFYLCANSIGGRAGELFFGEGSRLTVL.

Concerning this clonotype: The CDR3 ends on some other residue instead of the conserved phenylalanine or tryptophan, so this is likely a read error. The genes are TRBV10-1 and TRBJ2-1; 10 bases fit TRBD2. Germline V gene sequence: CDR1 WNHNN, CDR2 SYGVQD (reference sequence). The CDR3 sequence is 16 residues long. The CDR3 DNA reads TGCGCCAGTAGTGAGTCTCTAGCGGGAGAAAGAAATGAGCAGTTCTCC. This encodes CASSESLAGERNEQFS.

This clonotype was observed at least ten times. The rearrangement uses TRBV6-4 and TRBJ2-1; 10 nucleotides line up with TRBD2. This CDR3 is 15 amino acids long. Germline trimming cut 3 bases from V and 4 bases from J; bases unmatched to any gene: 3. Germline V gene data show CDR1 as MRHNA and CDR2 as SNTAGT. CDR3 coding DNA: TGTGCCAGCAGTGAAACTAGCGGGAAGTACAATGAGCAGTTCTTC. Translated, it gives CASSETSGKYNEQFF.

This clonotype was picked up many times. The V call is TRBV20-1, the J call TRBJ1-2; D is undetermined. The V gene lost 1 base and the J gene lost 8 bases, with 8 bases spanning the gap. Germline V gene data show CDR1 as DFQATT and CDR2 as SNEGSKA (reference sequence). This CDR3 contains 11 residues. In DNA form, the CDR3 reads TGCAGTGCTAGAGCCACCCGAGGCTACACCTTC. Its protein is CSARATRGYTF.